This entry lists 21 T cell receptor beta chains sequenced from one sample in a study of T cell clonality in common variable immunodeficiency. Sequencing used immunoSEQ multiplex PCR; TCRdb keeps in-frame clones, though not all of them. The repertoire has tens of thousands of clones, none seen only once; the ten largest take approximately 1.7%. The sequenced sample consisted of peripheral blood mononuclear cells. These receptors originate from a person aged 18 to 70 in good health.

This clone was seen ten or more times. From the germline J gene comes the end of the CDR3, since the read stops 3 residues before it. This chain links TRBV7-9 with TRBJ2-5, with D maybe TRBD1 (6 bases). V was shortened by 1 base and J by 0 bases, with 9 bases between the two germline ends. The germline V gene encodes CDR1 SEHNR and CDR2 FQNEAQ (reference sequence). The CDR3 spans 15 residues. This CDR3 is CASSLVTGHQETQYF. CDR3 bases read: TGTGCCAGCAGCTTAGTAACAGGGCACCAAGAGACC. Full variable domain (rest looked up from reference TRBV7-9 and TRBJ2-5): DTGVSQNPRHKITKRGQNVTFRCDPISEHNRLYWYRQTLGQGPEFLTYFQNEAQLEKSRLLSDRFSAERPKGSFSTLEIQRTEQGDSAMYLCASSLVTGHQETQYFGPGTRLLVL.

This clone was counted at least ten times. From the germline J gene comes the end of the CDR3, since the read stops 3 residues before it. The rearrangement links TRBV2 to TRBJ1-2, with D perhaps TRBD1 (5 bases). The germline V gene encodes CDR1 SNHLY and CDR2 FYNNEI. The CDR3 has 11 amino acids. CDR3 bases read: TGTGCCAGCAGGGGGGGTGGCGGC. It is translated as CASRGGGG. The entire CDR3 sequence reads CASRGGGGYTF.

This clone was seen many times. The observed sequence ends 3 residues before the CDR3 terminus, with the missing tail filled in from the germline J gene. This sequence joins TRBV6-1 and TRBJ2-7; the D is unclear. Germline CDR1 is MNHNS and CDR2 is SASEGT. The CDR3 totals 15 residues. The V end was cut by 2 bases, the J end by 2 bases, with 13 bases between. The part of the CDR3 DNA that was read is TGTGCCAGCAGTGAAATGACTCATTCTACCTACGAG. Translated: CASSEMTHSTYE. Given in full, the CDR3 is CASSEMTHSTYEQYF.

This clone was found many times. CDR3 bases read: TGCAGTGCTAGTTTTGAATATCTAAGTGGC. It specifies CSASFEYLSG. The complete CDR3 sequence is CSASFEYLSGYTF. The chain has TRBV20-1 and TRBJ1-2; D remains unclear. The read terminates 3 residues before the CDR3 end, so the remaining end is supplied by the germline J gene. The V and J ends lost 3 bases and 7 bases respectively, with 15 bases between them. The CDR3 covers 13 residues. The germline gives CDR1 DFQATT, CDR2 SNEGSKA (reference sequence).

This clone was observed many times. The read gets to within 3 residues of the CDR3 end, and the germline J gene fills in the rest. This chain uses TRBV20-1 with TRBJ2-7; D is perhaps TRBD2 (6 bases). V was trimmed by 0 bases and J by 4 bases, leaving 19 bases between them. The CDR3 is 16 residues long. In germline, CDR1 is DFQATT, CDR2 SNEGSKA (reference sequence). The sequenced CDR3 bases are TGCAGTGCTAGAGATTCTAGCGTCAGCACTTTTTACGAG. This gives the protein CSARDSSVSTFYE. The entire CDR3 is CSARDSSVSTFYEQYF.

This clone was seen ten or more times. The CDR3 region is CAISSQAHEQYF. The CDR3 DNA, read in part, is TGTGCCATCAGTTCACAGGCTCACGAG. The rearrangement joins TRBV10-3 to TRBJ2-7; D is possibly TRBD1 (5 bases). The observed sequence ends 3 residues before the CDR3 terminus, with the missing tail filled in from the germline J gene. Germline V CDR1 and CDR2: ENHRY, SYGVKD. The CDR3 consists of 12 residues. The germline V and J ends were trimmed by 5 bases and 5 bases, with 10 bases remaining between them.

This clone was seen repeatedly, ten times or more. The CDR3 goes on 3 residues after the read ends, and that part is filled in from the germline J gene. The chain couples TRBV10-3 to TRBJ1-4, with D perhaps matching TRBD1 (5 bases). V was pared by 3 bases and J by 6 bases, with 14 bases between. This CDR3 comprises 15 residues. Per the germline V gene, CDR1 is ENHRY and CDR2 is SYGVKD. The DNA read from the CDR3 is TGTGCCATCAGTGACCCCGGACAAAGGGATGAAAAA. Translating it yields CAISDPGQRDEK. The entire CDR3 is CAISDPGQRDEKLFF.

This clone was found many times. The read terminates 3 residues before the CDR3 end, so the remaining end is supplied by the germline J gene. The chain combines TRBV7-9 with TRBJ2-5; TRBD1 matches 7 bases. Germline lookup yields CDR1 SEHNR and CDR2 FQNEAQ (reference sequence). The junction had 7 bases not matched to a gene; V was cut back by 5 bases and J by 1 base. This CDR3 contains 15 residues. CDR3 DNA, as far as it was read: TGTGCCAGCAGCCCTAAGGGACAGCCCCAAGAGACC. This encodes CASSPKGQPQET. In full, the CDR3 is CASSPKGQPQETQYF. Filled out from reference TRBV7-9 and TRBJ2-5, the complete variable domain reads DTGVSQNPRHKITKRGQNVTFRCDPISEHNRLYWYRQTLGQGPEFLTYFQNEAQLEKSRLLSDRFSAERPKGSFSTLEIQRTEQGDSAMYLCASSPKGQPQETQYFGPGTRLLVL.

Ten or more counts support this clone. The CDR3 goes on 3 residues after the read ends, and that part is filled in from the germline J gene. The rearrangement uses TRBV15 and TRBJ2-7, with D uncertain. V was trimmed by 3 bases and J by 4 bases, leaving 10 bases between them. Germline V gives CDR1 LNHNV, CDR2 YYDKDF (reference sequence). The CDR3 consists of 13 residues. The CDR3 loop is CATSSSTGYEQYF. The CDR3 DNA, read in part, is TGTGCCACCAGCAGTTCGACCGGGTACGAG.

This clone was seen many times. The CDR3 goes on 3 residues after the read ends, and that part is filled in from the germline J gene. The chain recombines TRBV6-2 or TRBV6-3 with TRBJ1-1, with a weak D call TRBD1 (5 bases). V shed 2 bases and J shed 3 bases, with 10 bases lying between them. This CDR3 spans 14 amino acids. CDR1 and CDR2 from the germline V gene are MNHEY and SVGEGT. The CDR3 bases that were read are TGTGCCAGCAGTTACGGGTTCAGGGACACTGAA. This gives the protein CASSYGFRDTE. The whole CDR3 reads CASSYGFRDTEAFF.

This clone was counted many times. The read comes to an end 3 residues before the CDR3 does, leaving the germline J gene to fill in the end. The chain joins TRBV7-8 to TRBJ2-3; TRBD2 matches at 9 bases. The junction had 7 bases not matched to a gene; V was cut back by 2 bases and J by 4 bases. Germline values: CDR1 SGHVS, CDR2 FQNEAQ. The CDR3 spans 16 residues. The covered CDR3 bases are TGTGCCAGCAGCTTATTCGCGGGAGGGTTATCAGATACG. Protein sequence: CASSLFAGGLSDT. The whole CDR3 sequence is CASSLFAGGLSDTQYF.

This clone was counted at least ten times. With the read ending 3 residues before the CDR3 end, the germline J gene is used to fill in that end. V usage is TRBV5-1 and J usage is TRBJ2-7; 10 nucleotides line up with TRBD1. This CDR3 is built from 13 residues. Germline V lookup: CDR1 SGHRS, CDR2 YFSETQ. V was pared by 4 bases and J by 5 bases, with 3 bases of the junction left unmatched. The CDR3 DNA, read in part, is TGCGCCAGCAGCGGGACAGGGGCAGACGAG. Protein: CASSGTGADE. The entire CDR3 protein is CASSGTGADEQYF.

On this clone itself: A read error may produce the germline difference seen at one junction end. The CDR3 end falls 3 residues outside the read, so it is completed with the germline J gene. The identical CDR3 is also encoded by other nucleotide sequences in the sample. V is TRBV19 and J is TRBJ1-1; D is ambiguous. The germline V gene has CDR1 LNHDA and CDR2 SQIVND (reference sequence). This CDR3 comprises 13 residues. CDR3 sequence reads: CASSPTGNTEAFF. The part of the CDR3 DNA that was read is TGTGCCAGTAGCCCGACGGGGAACACTGAG.

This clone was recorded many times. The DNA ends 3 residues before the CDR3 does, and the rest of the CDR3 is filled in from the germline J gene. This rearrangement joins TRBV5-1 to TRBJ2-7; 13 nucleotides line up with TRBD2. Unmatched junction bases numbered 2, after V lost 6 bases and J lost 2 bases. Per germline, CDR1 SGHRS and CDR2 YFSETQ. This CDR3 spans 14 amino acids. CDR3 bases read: TGCGCCAGCAAGGGGACTAGCGGGACCTACGAG. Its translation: CASKGTSGTYE. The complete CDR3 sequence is CASKGTSGTYEQYF.

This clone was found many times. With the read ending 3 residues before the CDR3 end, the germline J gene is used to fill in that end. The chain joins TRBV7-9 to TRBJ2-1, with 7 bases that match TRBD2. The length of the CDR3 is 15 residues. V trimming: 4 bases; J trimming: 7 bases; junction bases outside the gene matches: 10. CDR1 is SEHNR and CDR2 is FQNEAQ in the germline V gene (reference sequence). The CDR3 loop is CASSSRLAVGNEQFF. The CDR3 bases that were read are TGTGCCAGCAGCTCCCGACTAGCCGTTGGGAATGAG.

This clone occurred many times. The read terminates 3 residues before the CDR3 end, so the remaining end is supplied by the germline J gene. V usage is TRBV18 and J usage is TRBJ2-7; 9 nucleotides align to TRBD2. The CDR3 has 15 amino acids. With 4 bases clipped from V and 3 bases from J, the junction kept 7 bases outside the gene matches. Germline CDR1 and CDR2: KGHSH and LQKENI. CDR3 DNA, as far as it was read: TGTGCCAGCTCACTGACTAGCGGATTAAGCTACGAG. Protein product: CASSLTSGLSYE. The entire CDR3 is CASSLTSGLSYEQYF.

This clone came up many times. The CDR3 loop is CAISEGQPYSNQPQHF. The CDR3 bases that were read are TGTGCCATCAGTGAGGGACAGCCCTATAGCAATCAGCCC. The chain joins TRBV10-3 to TRBJ1-5, with D possibly TRBD1 on 6 matching bases. The read finishes 3 residues shy of the CDR3 end, and the germline J gene is used to complete it. The CDR3 loop spans 16 amino acids. The V gene lost 2 bases and the J gene lost 0 bases, with 11 bases spanning the gap. Germline V gene sequence: CDR1 ENHRY, CDR2 SYGVKD.

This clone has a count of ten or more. This CDR3 is CSAGGGGRFYEQYF. CDR3 DNA (partial): TGCAGTGCAGGAGGAGGCGGGAGATTCTACGAG. V is TRBV20-1 and J is TRBJ2-7; 7 bases fit TRBD2. The CDR3 extends 3 residues past the end of the read, so its final part is completed from the germline J gene. The germline gives CDR1 DFQATT, CDR2 SNEGSKA (reference sequence). This CDR3 is built from 14 residues. V lost 6 bases, J lost 3 bases, and 11 bases stayed unmatched.

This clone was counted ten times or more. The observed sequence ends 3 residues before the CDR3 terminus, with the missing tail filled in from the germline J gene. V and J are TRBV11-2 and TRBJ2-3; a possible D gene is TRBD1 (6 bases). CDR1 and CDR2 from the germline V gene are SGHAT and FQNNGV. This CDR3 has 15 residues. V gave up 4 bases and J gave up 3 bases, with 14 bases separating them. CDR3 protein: CASSSQGWLTDTQYF. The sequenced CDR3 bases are TGTGCCAGCAGCTCCCAGGGGTGGTTGACAGATACG.

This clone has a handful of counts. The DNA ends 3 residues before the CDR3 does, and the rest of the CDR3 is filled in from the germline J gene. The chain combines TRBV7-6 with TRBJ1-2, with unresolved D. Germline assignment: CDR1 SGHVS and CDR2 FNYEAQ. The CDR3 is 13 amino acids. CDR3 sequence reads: CASSLQLGSDYTF. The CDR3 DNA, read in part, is TGTGCCAGCAGCCTACAACTAGGATCTGAC.

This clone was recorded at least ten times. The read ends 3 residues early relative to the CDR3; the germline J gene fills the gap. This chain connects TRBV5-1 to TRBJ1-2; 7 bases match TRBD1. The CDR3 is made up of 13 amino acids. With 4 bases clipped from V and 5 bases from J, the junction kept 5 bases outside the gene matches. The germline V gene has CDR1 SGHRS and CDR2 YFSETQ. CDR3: CASSRDSFYGYTF. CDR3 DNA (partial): TGCGCCAGCAGCCGGGACAGCTTTTATGGC.